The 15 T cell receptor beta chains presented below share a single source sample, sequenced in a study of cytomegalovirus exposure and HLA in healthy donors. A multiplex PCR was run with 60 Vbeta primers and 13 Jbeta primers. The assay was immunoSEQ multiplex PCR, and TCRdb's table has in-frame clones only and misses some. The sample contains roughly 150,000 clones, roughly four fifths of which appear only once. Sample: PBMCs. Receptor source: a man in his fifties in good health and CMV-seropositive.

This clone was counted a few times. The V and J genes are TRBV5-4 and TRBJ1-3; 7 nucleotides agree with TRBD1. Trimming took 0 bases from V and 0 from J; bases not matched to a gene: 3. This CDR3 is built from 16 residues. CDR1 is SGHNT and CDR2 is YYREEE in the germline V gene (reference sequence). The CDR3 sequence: CASSLGRGDSGNTIYF. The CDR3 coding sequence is TGTGCCAGCAGCTTGGGCAGGGGGGACTCTGGAAACACCATATATTTT.

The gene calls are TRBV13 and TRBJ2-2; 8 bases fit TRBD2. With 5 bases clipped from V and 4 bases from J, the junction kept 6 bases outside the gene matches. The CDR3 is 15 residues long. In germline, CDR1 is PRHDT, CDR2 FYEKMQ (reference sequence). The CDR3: CASSPGLAITGELFF. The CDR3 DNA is TGTGCCAGCAGCCCCGGACTAGCAATCACCGGGGAGCTGTTTTTT.

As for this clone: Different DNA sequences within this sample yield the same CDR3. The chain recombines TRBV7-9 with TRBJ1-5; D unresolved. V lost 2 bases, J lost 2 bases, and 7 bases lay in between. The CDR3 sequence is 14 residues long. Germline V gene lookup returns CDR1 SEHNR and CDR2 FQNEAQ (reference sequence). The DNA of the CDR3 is TGTGCCAGCAGCTTATCGGGTGGCAATCAGCCCCAGCATTTT. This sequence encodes CASSLSGGNQPQHF.

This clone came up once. CDR3 nucleotide sequence: TGTGCCAGCAGTTACTCAGCGGGAGCGGAAGAGCAGTACTTC. Translation: CASSYSAGAEEQYF. The rearrangement joins TRBV6-6 to TRBJ2-7; 8 bases match TRBD2. The germline gives CDR1 MNHNY, CDR2 SVGAGI (reference sequence). The CDR3 is 14 residues long. With V trimmed by 0 bases and J by 7 bases, 5 bases remained unmatched.

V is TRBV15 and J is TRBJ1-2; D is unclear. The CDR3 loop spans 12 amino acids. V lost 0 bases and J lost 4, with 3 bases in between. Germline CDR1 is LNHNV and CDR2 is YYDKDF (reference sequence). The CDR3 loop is CATSRDSYGYTF. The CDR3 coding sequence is TGTGCCACCAGCAGAGACAGCTATGGCTACACCTTC.

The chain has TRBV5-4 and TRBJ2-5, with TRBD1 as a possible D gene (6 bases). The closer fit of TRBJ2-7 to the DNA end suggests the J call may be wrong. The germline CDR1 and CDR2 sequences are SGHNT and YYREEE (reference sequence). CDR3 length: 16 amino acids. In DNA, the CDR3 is TGTGCCAGCAGCTTGTTATCAGGGGTTAAGACCTACGAGCAGTACTTC. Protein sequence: CASSLLSGVKTYEQYF.

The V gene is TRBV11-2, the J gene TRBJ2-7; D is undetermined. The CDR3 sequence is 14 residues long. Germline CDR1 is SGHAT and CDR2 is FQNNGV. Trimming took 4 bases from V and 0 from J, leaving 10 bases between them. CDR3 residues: CASSSATSSYEQYF. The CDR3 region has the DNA TGTGCCAGCAGCTCTGCGACTTCCTCCTACGAGCAGTACTTC. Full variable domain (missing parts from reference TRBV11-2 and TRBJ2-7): EAGVAQSPRYKIIEKRQSVAFWCNPISGHATLYWYQQILGQGPKLLIQFQNNGVVDDSQLPKDRFSAERLKGVDSTLKIQPAKLEDSAVYLCASSSATSSYEQYFGPGTRLTVT.

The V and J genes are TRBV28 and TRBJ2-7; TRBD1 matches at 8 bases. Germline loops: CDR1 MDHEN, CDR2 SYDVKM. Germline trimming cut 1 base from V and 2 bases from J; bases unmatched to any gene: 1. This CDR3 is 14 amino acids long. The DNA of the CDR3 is TGTGCCAGCAGTTTATCGGACAGGGCCTACGAGCAGTACTTC. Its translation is CASSLSDRAYEQYF.

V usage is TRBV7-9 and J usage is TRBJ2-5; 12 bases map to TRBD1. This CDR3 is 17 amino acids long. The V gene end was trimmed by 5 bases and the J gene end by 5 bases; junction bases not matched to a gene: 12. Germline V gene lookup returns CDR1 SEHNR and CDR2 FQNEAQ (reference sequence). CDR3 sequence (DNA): TGTGCCAGCAGCGCAGGGGACAGGGGGCAAAGAGGGGAGACCCAGTACTTC. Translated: CASSAGDRGQRGETQYF.

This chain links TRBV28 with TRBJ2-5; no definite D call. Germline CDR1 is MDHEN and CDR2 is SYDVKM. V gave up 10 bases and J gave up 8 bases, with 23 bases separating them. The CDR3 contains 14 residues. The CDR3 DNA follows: TGTGCCACCTCTGATCCGGGTGGCATGATAACCCAGTACTTC. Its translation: CATSDPGGMITQYF.

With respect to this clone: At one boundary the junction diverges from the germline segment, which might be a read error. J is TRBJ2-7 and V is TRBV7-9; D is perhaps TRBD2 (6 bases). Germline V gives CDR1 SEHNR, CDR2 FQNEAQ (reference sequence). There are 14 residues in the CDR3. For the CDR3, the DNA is TGTTCCAGCAGCTTAGGAGGGAGGATGCGGGAGCAGTACTTC. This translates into CSSSLGGRMREQYF.

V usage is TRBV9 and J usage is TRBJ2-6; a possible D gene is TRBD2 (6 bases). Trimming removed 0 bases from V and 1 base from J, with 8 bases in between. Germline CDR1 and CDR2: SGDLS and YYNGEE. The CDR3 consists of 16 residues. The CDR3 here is CASSVGGTSGANVLTF. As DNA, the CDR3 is TGTGCCAGCAGCGTAGGCGGGACTTCTGGGGCCAACGTCCTGACTTTC.

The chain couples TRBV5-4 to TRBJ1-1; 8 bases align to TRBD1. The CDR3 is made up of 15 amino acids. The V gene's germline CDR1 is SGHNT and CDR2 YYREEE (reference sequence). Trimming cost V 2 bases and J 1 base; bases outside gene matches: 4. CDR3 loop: CASSFDRGRNTEAFF. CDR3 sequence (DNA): TGTGCCAGCAGCTTCGACAGGGGCCGGAACACTGAAGCTTTCTTT.

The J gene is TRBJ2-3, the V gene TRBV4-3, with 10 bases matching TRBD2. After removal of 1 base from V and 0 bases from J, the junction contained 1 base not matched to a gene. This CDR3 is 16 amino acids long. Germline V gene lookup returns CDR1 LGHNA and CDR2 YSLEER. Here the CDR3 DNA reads TGCGCCAGCAGCCAAGGGACTAGCGGTAGCACAGATACGCAGTATTTT. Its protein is CASSQGTSGSTDTQYF.

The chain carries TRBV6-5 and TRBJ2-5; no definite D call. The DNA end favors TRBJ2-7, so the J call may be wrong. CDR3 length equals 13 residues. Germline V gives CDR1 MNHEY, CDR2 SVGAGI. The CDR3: CASRSLLNYEQYF. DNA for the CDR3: TGTGCCAGCAGATCACTCCTTAACTACGAGCAGTACTTC.